Many counts were recorded for the clone carrying this T cell receptor beta chain. The entry originates in a study of T cells in Graves' hyperthyroidism and ophthalmopathy. Trimming cost V 0 bases and J 2 bases, with 10 bases left between them. The CDR3 totals 16 residues. Germline V gene lookup returns CDR1 KGHDR and CDR2 SFDVKD. RNA transcripts served as the template for amplifying TCR beta CDR3 regions. A set of HTBI primers served as the primers for a first-round RT-PCR of the TCR CDR3. TCRdb analysed the multiplex PCR reads with MiXCR anew, one entry per CDR3 protein. There are 610,000 or so distinct CDR3 sequences in the sample; more than 45% occur only once, and around 8% lies in the top ten.

The TCR comes from a woman in her late teens or twenties with Graves' hyperthyroidism. Material: peripheral blood or thyroid tissue (not recorded which). V and J are TRBV24-1 and TRBJ1-5; D gene unclear. The CDR3, as DNA: TGTGCCACCAGTGATTTGCGGGGAGATGGCAATCAGCCCCAGCATTTT. Translating it yields CATSDLRGDGNQPQHF.